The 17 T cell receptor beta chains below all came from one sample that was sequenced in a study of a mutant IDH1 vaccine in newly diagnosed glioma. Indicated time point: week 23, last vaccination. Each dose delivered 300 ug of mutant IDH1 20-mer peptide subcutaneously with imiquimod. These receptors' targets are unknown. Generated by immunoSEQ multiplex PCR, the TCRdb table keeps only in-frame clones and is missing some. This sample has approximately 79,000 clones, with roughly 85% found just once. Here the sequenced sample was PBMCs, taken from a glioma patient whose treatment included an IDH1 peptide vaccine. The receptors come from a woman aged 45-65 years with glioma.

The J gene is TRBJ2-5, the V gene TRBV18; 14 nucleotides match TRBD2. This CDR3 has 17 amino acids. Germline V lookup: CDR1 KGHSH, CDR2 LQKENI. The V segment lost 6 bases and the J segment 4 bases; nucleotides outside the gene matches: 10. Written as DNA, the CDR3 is TGTGCCAGCTCCCCGGGACTAGCGGGAGTTTGGGGAGAGACCCAGTACTTC. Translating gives CASSPGLAGVWGETQYF.

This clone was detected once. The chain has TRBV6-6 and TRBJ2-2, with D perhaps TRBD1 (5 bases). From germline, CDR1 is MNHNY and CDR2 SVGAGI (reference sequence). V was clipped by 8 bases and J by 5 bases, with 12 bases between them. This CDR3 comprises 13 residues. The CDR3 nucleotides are TGTGCCAGCGTCAGGGCTGGGACCGGGGAGCTGTTTTTT. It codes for CASVRAGTGELFF.

CDR3 nucleotides: TGTGCCAGCGGGGCTTTCGGGGAGCTGTTTTTT. Its protein product is CASGAFGELFF. V usage is TRBV6-5 and J usage is TRBJ2-2, with D tentatively TRBD1 (5 bases). V was trimmed by 8 bases and J by 7 bases, leaving 8 bases between them. Germline CDR1 reads MNHEY; CDR2 reads SVGAGI. The CDR3 contains 11 residues.

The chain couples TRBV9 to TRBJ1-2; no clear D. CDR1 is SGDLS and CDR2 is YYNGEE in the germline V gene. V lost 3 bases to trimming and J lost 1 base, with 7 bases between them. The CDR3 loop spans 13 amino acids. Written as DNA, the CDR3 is TGTGCCAGCAGCGCCTACCTTAACTATGGCTACACCTTC. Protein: CASSAYLNYGYTF.

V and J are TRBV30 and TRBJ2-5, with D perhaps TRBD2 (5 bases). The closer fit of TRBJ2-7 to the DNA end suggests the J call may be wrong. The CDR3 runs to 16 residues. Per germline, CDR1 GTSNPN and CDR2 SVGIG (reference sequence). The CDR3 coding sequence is TGTGCCTGGAGTGTAGACGGTTTCCCCTCCGGGGACGAGCAGTACTTC. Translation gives CAWSVDGFPSGDEQYF.

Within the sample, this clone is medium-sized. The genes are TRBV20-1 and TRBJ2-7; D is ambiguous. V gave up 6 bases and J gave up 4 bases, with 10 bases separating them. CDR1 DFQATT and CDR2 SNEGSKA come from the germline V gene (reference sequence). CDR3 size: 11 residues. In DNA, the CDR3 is TGCAGTGCGTTTCCCCGGTACGAGCAGTACTTC. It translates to CSAFPRYEQYF.

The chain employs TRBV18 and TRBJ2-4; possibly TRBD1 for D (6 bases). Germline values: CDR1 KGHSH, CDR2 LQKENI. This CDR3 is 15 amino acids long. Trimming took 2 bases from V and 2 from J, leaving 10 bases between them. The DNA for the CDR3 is TGTGCCAGCTCACCAACAGGGATCTCCAAAAACATTCAGTACTTC. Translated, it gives CASSPTGISKNIQYF.

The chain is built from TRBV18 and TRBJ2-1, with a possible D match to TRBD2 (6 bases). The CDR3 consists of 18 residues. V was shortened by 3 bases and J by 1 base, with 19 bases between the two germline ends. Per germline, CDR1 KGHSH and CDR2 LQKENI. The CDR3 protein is CASSPVGGADSSYNEQFF. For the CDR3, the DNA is TGTGCCAGCTCACCTGTGGGGGGAGCGGACTCTTCCTACAATGAGCAGTTCTTC.

CDR3 residues: CASSDTGGAQETQYF. Written as DNA, the CDR3 is TGTGCCAGCAGTGATACCGGGGGAGCGCAAGAGACCCAGTACTTC. The gene calls are TRBV6-1 and TRBJ2-5; D is possibly TRBD2 (6 bases). Germline CDR1 reads MNHNS; CDR2 reads SASEGT. The CDR3 extends over 15 amino acids. V lost 3 bases and J lost 2, with 13 bases in between.

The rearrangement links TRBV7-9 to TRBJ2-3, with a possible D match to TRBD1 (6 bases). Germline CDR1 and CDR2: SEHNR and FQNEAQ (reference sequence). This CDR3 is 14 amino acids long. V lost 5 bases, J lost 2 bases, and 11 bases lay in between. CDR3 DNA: TGTGCCAGCAGCCCGACAGGCCTCACAGATACGCAGTATTTT. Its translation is CASSPTGLTDTQYF.

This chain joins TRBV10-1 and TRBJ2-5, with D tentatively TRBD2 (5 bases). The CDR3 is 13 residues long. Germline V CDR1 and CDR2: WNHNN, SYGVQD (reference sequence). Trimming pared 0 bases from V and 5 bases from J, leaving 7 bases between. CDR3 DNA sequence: TGCGCCAGCAGTGAGTCGTTAGCGGAGACCCAGTACTTC. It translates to CASSESLAETQYF.

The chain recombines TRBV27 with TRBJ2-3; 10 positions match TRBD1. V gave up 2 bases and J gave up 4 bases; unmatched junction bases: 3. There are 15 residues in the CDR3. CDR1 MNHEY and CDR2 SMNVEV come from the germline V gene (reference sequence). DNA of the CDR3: TGTGCCAGCAGTTTAAGGGACAGGGGCCCAGATACGCAGTATTTT. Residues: CASSLRDRGPDTQYF.

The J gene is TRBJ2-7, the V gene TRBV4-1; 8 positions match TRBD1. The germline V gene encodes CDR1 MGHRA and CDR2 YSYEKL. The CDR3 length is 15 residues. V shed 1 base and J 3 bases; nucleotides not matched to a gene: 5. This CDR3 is CASSQGTGGRYEQYF. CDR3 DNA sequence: TGCGCCAGCAGCCAAGGTACAGGGGGTCGCTACGAGCAGTACTTC.

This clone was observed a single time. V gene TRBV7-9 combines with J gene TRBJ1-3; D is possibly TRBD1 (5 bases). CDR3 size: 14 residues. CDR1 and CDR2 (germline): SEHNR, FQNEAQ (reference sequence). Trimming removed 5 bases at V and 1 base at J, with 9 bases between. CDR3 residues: CASSTGTSGNTIYF. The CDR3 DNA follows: TGTGCCAGCAGCACCGGGACTTCTGGAAACACCATATATTTT.

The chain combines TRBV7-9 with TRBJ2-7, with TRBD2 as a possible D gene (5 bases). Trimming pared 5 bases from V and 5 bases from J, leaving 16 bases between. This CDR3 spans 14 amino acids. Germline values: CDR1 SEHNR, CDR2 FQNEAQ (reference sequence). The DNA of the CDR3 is TGTGCCAGCAGCCTACGATCATCGGGGAACGAGCAGTACTTC. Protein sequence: CASSLRSSGNEQYF.

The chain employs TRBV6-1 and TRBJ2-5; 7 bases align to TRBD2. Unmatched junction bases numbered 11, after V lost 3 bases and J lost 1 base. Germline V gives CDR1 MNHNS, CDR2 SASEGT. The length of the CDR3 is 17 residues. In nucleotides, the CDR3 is TGTGCCAGCAGTGAGCCCTTAGGCGGGAGAAGCCAAGAGACCCAGTACTTC. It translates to CASSEPLGGRSQETQYF.

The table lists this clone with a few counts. The CDR3 bases are TGTGCCAGCAGTGAACCCCGACAGGTTGAAGCTTTCTTT. Amino acid sequence: CASSEPRQVEAFF. The chain uses TRBV2 and TRBJ1-1; TRBD1 is a possible D gene (6 bases). CDR3 size: 13 residues. Germline CDR1 is SNHLY and CDR2 is FYNNEI. V was pared by 2 bases and J by 7 bases, with 11 bases between. Variable domain in full (rest from reference TRBV2 and TRBJ1-1): EPEVTQTPSHQVTQMGQEVILRCVPISNHLYFYWYRQILGQKVEFLVSFYNNEISEKSEIFDDQFSVERPDGSNFTLKIRSTKLEDSAMYFCASSEPRQVEAFFGQGTRLTVV.